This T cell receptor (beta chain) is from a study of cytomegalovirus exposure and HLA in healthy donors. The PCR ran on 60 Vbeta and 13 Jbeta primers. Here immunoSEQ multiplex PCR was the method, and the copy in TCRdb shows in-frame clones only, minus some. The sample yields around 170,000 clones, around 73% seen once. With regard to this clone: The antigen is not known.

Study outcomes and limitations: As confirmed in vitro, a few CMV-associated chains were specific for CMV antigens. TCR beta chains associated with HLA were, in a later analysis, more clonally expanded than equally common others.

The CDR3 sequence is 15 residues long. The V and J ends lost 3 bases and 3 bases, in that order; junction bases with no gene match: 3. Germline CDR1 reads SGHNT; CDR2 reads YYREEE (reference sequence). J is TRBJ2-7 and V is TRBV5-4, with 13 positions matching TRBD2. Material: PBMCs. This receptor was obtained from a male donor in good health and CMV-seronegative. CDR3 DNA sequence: TGTGCCAGCAGCTCAGGGACTAGCGGGATCTACGAGCAGTACTTC. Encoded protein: CASSSGTSGIYEQYF.